A selection of T cell receptor beta chains follows, all from one sample in a study of T-cell reconstitution after alpha-beta-depleted transplantation in children. One entry per CDR3 protein results from TCRdb running MiXCR on the PCR reads. The repertoire holds about 980,000 distinct CDR3 sequences, with about 29% as singletons. Specimen: PBMCs, mostly from graft donor cells, collected 360 days after TCRalphabeta/CD19-depleted stem cell transplant. The receptors were sampled from a boy in the first two years of life who had a stem cell transplant for SCID, so the T cells may come from the graft donor. Each CDR3 is given with its conserved first and last residue. D genes are given only for firm matches. The size of a clone is reported for some rows only, either as once, few or many, or as a class for expanded clones.

clone size	V gene	J gene	D gene	CDR3 length	CDR3 protein	CDR3 DNA
few	TRBV6-1	TRBJ2-4	.	14	CASTTDRAKNIQYF	TGTGCCAGCACTACCGACAGGGCCAAAAACATTCAGTACTTC
.	TRBV2	TRBJ2-3	.	13	CASKNGYTDTQYF	TGTGCCAGCAAAAACGGTTACACAGATACGCAGTATTTT
few	TRBV9	TRBJ2-5	.	16	CASSRWGDSAGETQYF	TGTGCCAGCAGCCGCTGGGGCGACAGTGCTGGGGAGACCCAGTACTTC
.	TRBV4-1	TRBJ1-3	.	15	CASSQDDRAENTIYF	TGCGCCAGCAGCCAAGATGACCGGGCGGAGAACACCATATATTTT
.	TRBV4-1	TRBJ2-1	.	17	CASSHPPRAFKRDEQFF	TGCGCCAGCAGCCATCCCCCCCGGGCCTTCAAGAGGGATGAGCAGTTCTTC
many	TRBV24-1	TRBJ2-3	.	14	CATSTSPLGDTQYF	TGTGCCACCAGTACTAGTCCCCTGGGAGATACGCAGTATTTT
.	TRBV4-2	TRBJ1-3	TRBD1	16	CASSQVDRALGNTIYF	TGTGCCAGCAGCCAGGTGGACAGGGCCCTTGGAAACACCATATATTTT
.	TRBV28	TRBJ2-1	.	13	CASSSVLGNEQFF	TGTGCCAGCAGTTCGGTACTAGGCAATGAGCAGTTCTTC
.	TRBV6-5	TRBJ2-1	.	16	CASSTHFGGLADEQFF	TGTGCCAGCAGTACACACTTTGGGGGCCTCGCCGATGAGCAGTTCTTC
.	TRBV12-3/TRBV12-4	TRBJ1-1	TRBD1	13	CASSRRTGAEAFF	TGTGCCAGCAGTCGCCGGACAGGGGCTGAAGCTTTCTTT
.	TRBV6-2/TRBV6-3	TRBJ2-3	TRBD2	17	CASSSHSRRGGINTQYF	TGTGCCAGCAGTTCCCACTCCCGGCGGGGGGGCATAAATACGCAGTATTTT
few	TRBV7-2	TRBJ2-1	.	15	CASSYRLVGENEQFF	TGTGCCAGCAGCTACCGACTAGTAGGGGAAAATGAGCAGTTCTTC
.	TRBV11-1	TRBJ1-4	.	15	CASRSVGATNEKLFF	TGTGCCAGCCGGTCGGTGGGAGCAACTAATGAAAAACTGTTTTTT
many	TRBV20-1	TRBJ1-5	.	15	CSAETGPNSNQPQHF	TGCAGTGCTGAGACAGGTCCCAATAGCAATCAGCCCCAGCATTTT
few	TRBV7-8	TRBJ2-3	.	15	CASSLLRGRTDTQYF	TGTGCCAGCAGCCTATTAAGGGGGAGAACAGATACGCAGTATTTT
.	TRBV6-2/TRBV6-3	TRBJ2-5	.	15	CASSYSRPGQETQYF	TGTGCCAGCAGTTACTCTAGGCCAGGTCAGGAGACCCAGTACTTC
once	TRBV18	TRBJ1-1	.	14	CASSRYPGSTEAFF	TGTGCCAGCTCACGATACCCGGGCAGCACTGAAGCTTTCTTT
.	TRBV7-2	TRBJ2-3	.	16	CASSFWAGISTDTQYF	TGTGCCAGCAGCTTTTGGGCGGGAATCAGCACAGATACGCAGTATTTT